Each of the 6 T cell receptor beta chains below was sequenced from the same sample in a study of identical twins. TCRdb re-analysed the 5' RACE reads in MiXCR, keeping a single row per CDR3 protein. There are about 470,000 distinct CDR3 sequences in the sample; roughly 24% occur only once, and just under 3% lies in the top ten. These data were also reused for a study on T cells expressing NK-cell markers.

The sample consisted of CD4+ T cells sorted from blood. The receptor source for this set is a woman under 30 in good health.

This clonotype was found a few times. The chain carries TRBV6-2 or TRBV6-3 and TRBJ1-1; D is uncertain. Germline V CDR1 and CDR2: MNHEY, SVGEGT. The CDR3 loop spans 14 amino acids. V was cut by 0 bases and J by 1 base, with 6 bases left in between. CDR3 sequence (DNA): TGTGCCAGCAGTTACTCGACATCGAACACTGAAGCTTTCTTT. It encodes CASSYSTSNTEAFF.

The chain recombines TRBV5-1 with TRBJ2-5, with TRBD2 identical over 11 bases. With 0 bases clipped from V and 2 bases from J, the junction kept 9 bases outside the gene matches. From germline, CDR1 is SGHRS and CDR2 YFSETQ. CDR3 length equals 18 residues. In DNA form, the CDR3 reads TGCGCCAGCAGCTTGGCTCCTAGCGGGGGGCTTCGACAAGAGACCCAGTACTTC. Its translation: CASSLAPSGGLRQETQYF. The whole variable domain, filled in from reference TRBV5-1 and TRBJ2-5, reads KAGVTQTPRYLIKTRGQQVTLSCSPISGHRSVSWYQQTPGQGLQFLFEYFSETQRNKGNFPGRFSGRQFSNSRSEMNVSTLELGDSALYLCASSLAPSGGLRQETQYFGPGTRLLVL.

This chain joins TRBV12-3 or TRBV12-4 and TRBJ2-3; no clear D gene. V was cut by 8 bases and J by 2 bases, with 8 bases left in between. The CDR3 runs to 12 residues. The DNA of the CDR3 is TGTGCCAGCGGACCAGTCACAGATACGCAGTATTTT. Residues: CASGPVTDTQYF.

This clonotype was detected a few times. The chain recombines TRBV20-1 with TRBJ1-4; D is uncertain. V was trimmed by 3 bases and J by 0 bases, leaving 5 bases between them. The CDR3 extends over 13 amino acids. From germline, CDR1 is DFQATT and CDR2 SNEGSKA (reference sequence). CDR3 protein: CSASGSTNEKLFF. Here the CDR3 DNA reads TGCAGTGCTAGCGGGTCAACTAATGAAAAACTGTTTTTT.

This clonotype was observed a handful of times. The CDR3 DNA follows: TGTGCCACTTCTTCCAGGGGGGGGGCCTCTCCTAATGAGCAGTTCTTC. As protein: CATSSRGGASPNEQFF. The chain links TRBV10-3 to TRBJ2-1; the D call may be TRBD1 or TRBD2 (7 bases each). The germline gives CDR1 ENHRY, CDR2 SYGVKD. The CDR3 extends over 16 amino acids. V was pared by 10 bases and J by 7 bases, with 26 bases between.

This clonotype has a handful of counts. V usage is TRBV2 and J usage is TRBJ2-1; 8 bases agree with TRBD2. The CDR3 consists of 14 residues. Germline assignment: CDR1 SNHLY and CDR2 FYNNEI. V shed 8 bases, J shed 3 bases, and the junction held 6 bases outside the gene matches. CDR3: CASGILAGYNEQFF. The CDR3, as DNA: TGTGCCAGCGGGATCCTAGCGGGCTACAATGAGCAGTTCTTC.